This is a list of T cell receptor beta chains from one sample in a study of T cell responses to AZD1222 COVID-19 vaccine. Libraries were prepared by immunoSEQ multiplex PCR; TCRdb keeps only in-frame clonotypes and omits some of them. Seen here are 180,000 or so clones, 88% observed once, and the top ten hold 26%. The sample was peripheral blood, taken 28 days after the second AZD1222 dose. The receptors were gathered from an adult who received the AZD1222 COVID-19 vaccine. CDR3s include the opening cysteine and the closing phenylalanine or tryptophan. The D gene is left open where the match is weak. A row's size may be missing; if present it is once, few, many or a size class.

d_gene	abundance	v_gene	j_gene	CDR3aa	CDR3nt
TRBD1	once	TRBV2	TRBJ2-3	CASRFPGQGDTDTQYF	TGTGCCAGCAGATTCCCGGGACAGGGTGATACAGATACGCAGTATTTT
.	.	TRBV7-2	TRBJ2-2	CASSLGRTPGELFF	TGTGCCAGCAGCTTAGGGCGCACTCCCGGGGAGCTGTTTTTT
.	.	TRBV5-1	TRBJ2-2	CASSDLLRGKGELFF	TGCGCCAGCAGCGACCTCCTCCGTGGTAAAGGGGAGCTGTTTTTT
TRBD2	.	TRBV28	TRBJ2-7	CATQAAGVASGRISYEQYF	TGTGCCACCCAGGCGGCGGGGGTGGCTAGCGGGAGGATTTCCTACGAGCAGTACTTC
TRBD1	.	TRBV7-8	TRBJ2-7	CASSPTRQGAYEQYF	TGTGCCAGCAGCCCGACCCGACAGGGTGCCTACGAGCAGTACTTC
.	.	TRBV28	TRBJ1-4	CASSLSQINEKLFF	TGTGCCAGCAGTTTATCTCAAATTAATGAAAAACTGTTTTTT
.	.	TRBV3-1/TRBV3-2	TRBJ2-1	CASDLTGRNEQFF	TGTGCCAGCGACCTCACCGGCCGGAATGAGCAGTTCTTC
TRBD1	.	TRBV6-6	TRBJ1-1	CASSLRTGTGSFYTEAFF	TGTGCCAGCAGTCTTCGAACCGGGACAGGGTCATTTTACACTGAAGCTTTCTTT
.	once	TRBV7-9	TRBJ2-7	CATPKSRRYREYEQYF	TGTGCCACCCCGAAAAGCAGGAGGTACAGGGAGTACGAGCAGTACTTC
.	.	TRBV7-2	TRBJ1-6	CASSLDRQSPLHF	TGTGCCAGCAGCTTAGACAGGCAGTCACCCCTCCACTTT
.	.	TRBV10-1	TRBJ1-6	CASSDRVSPLHF	TGCGCCAGCAGTGACAGGGTTTCACCCCTCCACTTT
.	.	TRBV9	TRBJ2-7	CAVHLAYEQYF	TGTGCCGTTCACCTCGCCTACGAGCAGTACTTC
.	.	TRBV19	TRBJ1-5	CASSTRRQINQPQHF	TGTGCCAGTAGTACGCGTCGACAGATCAATCAGCCCCAGCATTTT
.	.	TRBV12-3/TRBV12-4	TRBJ2-7	CASSSQGYEQYF	TGTGCCAGCAGCAGCCAGGGATACGAGCAGTACTTC
.	.	TRBV4-1	TRBJ1-3	CASSQDGVQGSGNTIYF	TGCGCCAGCAGCCAAGATGGGGTTCAGGGCTCTGGAAACACCATATATTTT
.	.	TRBV27	TRBJ2-5	CASSSQPAYQETQYF	TGTGCCAGCAGTTCGCAGCCCGCGTACCAAGAGACCCAGTACTTC
.	.	TRBV9	TRBJ2-4	CASSVGVDGRRDIQYF	TGTGCCAGCAGCGTAGGGGTGGATGGGAGAAGGGACATTCAGTACTTC
.	few	TRBV4-3	TRBJ2-7	CASSQSYNSYEQYF	TGCGCCAGCAGCCAATCCTACAACTCCTACGAGCAGTACTTC
TRBD1	.	TRBV10-3	TRBJ1-3	CATADRSLSGNTIYF	TGTGCCACGGCGGACAGGAGCCTCTCTGGAAACACCATATATTTT
TRBD2	.	TRBV9	TRBJ2-7	CASSPQGSGRAEYEQYF	TGTGCCAGCAGCCCCCAAGGTAGCGGGAGGGCGGAGTACGAGCAGTACTTC
TRBD1	.	TRBV28	TRBJ1-2	CASSPPDRGYGYTF	TGTGCCAGCAGTCCTCCAGACAGGGGTTATGGCTACACCTTC
.	.	TRBV19	TRBJ1-2	CASTISAGAPGYTF	TGTGCCAGTACCATCTCGGCAGGGGCCCCTGGCTACACCTTC
TRBD1	.	TRBV19	TRBJ1-1	CASSMRTGSVAFF	TGTGCCAGTAGTATGCGGACAGGGAGCGTAGCTTTCTTT
TRBD1	.	TRBV19	TRBJ2-7	CASSTGQGEIYEQYF	TGTGCCAGTAGTACCGGACAGGGGGAAATCTACGAGCAGTACTTC
.	few	TRBV7-2	TRBJ2-2	CASSPGPNTGELFF	TGTGCCAGCAGCCCGGGACCGAACACCGGGGAGCTGTTTTTT
TRBD1	few	TRBV12-3/TRBV12-4	TRBJ2-7	CASRGTGDHEQYF	TGTGCCAGCAGGGGGACAGGGGACCACGAGCAGTACTTC
.	.	TRBV7-8	TRBJ2-5	CASSIRDTGYQETQYF	TGTGCCAGCAGCATCCGGGACACGGGGTACCAAGAGACCCAGTACTTC
TRBD1	.	TRBV10-3	TRBJ2-2	CAISGLGQGDTGELFF	TGTGCCATCAGTGGGCTGGGACAGGGGGACACCGGGGAGCTGTTTTTT
TRBD1	.	TRBV7-9	TRBJ2-1	CASTTTGQGAVGEQFF	TGTGCCAGCACCACGACGGGGCAGGGGGCAGTCGGGGAGCAGTTCTTC
TRBD2	.	TRBV7-7	TRBJ2-3	CASSLAPLAGGPDTQYF	TGTGCTAGCAGCTTAGCCCCTCTAGCGGGAGGGCCAGATACGCAGTATTTT
TRBD1	few	TRBV18	TRBJ1-1	CASSPLTGAPFTEAFF	TGTGCCAGCTCACCACTTACAGGGGCCCCGTTCACTGAAGCTTTCTTT
.	.	TRBV10-3	TRBJ2-1	CAIWAGNYNEQFF	TGTGCCATCTGGGCGGGAAACTACAATGAGCAGTTCTTC
.	.	TRBV18	TRBJ1-3	CASSVDSGSGNTIYF	TGTGCCAGCTCGGTCGACAGCGGCTCGGGAAACACCATATATTTT
TRBD1	.	TRBV14	TRBJ2-7	CASSPFWDRTYEQYF	TGTGCCAGCAGCCCATTCTGGGACAGGACCTACGAGCAGTACTTC
.	.	TRBV6-6	TRBJ1-6	CASSHSQDRSNSYNSPLHF	TGTGCCAGCAGCCACTCTCAGGACAGATCCAACTCCTATAATTCACCCCTCCACTTT
.	.	TRBV2	TRBJ1-3	CASTRRHSGNTIYF	TGTGCCAGCACAAGACGGCACTCTGGAAACACCATATATTTT
.	.	TRBV19	TRBJ1-1	CASSIVGGTEAFF	TGTGCCAGTAGTATAGTAGGGGGCACTGAAGCTTTCTTT
.	.	TRBV10-3	TRBJ2-2	CAISEGTGELFF	TGTGCCATCAGTGAGGGCACCGGGGAGCTGTTTTTT
.	.	TRBV10-3	TRBJ2-5	CATGQPQETQYF	TGTGCCACCGGACAGCCCCAAGAGACCCAGTACTTC
.	.	TRBV3-1/TRBV3-2	TRBJ2-7	CASSQGSEQYF	TGTGCCAGCAGCCAAGGGTCCGAGCAGTACTTC
TRBD2	.	TRBV24-1	TRBJ2-3	CATSDFRRGRDTQYF	TGTGCCACCAGTGATTTTCGCCGCGGGAGAGATACGCAGTATTTT
TRBD1	.	TRBV5-1	TRBJ1-1	CASSETGRITEAFF	TGCGCCAGCAGCGAGACAGGGAGGATCACTGAAGCTTTCTTT
TRBD2	once	TRBV4-2	TRBJ2-1	CASSQDLGLAGEHEQFF	TGTGCCAGCAGCCAAGATCTCGGACTAGCGGGAGAACATGAGCAGTTCTTC
TRBD1	.	TRBV5-1	TRBJ1-1	CASSPRTGNTEAFF	TGCGCCAGCAGCCCCCGGACAGGGAACACTGAAGCTTTCTTT
TRBD1	.	TRBV18	TRBJ1-2	CASSTGQGLSGYTF	TGTGCCAGCTCAACCGGACAGGGTTTGTCGGGCTACACCTTC
TRBD1	.	TRBV30	TRBJ2-1	CAWTRRGQGTYNEQFF	TGTGCCTGGACCAGAAGAGGACAGGGAACCTACAATGAGCAGTTCTTC
.	.	TRBV2	TRBJ1-1	CASRGRPGAEGTEAFF	TGTGCCAGCAGAGGGCGGCCGGGGGCAGAAGGCACTGAAGCTTTCTTT
TRBD2	.	TRBV7-2	TRBJ2-5	CASSLSWSSGQETQYF	TGTGCCAGCAGCCTTAGTTGGTCTAGCGGACAAGAGACCCAGTACTTC
TRBD1	.	TRBV19	TRBJ2-1	CASSILGTGYNEQFF	TGTGCCAGTAGTATCCTAGGGACAGGGTACAATGAGCAGTTCTTC
TRBD1	.	TRBV6-4	TRBJ1-2	CASSAAGGKRYGYTF	TGTGCCAGCAGTGCTGCAGGGGGCAAGCGCTATGGCTACACCTTC
TRBD1	.	TRBV7-9	TRBJ1-2	CASSPRPGTGGGGYTF	TGTGCCAGCAGCCCACGTCCCGGGACAGGGGGCGGCGGCTACACCTTC
.	.	TRBV6-5	TRBJ1-6	CASSPTGSPLHF	TGTGCCAGCAGTCCCACCGGTTCACCCCTCCACTTT
TRBD1	.	TRBV5-4	TRBJ2-1	CASSYDRGRSYNEQFF	TGTGCCAGCAGCTACGACAGGGGGCGGTCCTACAATGAGCAGTTCTTC
TRBD2	.	TRBV5-1	TRBJ2-5	CASSGASGKETQYF	TGCGCCAGCAGCGGCGCTAGCGGGAAAGAGACCCAGTACTTC
.	.	TRBV5-1	TRBJ1-1	CASSLEGRGGAFF	TGCGCCAGCAGCTTGGAGGGAAGAGGGGGAGCTTTCTTT
TRBD1	.	TRBV18	TRBJ1-2	CASSPAGSGTEYGYTF	TGTGCCAGCTCACCGGCCGGAAGCGGGACAGAGTATGGCTACACCTTC
.	.	TRBV6-5	TRBJ2-7	CATNDGPDYEQYF	TGTGCCACCAACGACGGGCCCGACTACGAGCAGTACTTC